Each of the 14 T cell receptor beta chains below was sequenced from the same sample in a study of neurological immune-mediated disorders. Each CDR3 protein gets one entry after TCRdb re-called the 5' RACE reads with MiXCR. In the table there are about 120,000 distinct CDR3 sequences, more than 2.5% of which are singletons. Sample: PBMCs. The receptors were sampled from a woman aged 25 to 39 with multiple sclerosis.

There are many counts of this clonotype. This rearrangement joins TRBV12-3 or TRBV12-4 to TRBJ1-5; TRBD1 might be the D (5 bases). The germline V and J ends were trimmed by 6 bases and 0 bases, with 24 bases remaining between them. The CDR3 is made up of 19 amino acids. CDR3 sequence reads: CASSGELGQNPYSNQPQHF. The CDR3 DNA sequence: TGTGCCAGCAGCGGCGAATTAGGACAAAACCCGTATAGCAATCAGCCCCAGCATTTT.

There are many counts of this clonotype. The V and J genes are TRBV20-1 and TRBJ2-1; perhaps TRBD2 as D (6 bases). V lost 3 bases, J lost 9 bases, and 12 bases lay in between. CDR3 length: 12 amino acids. CDR1 is DFQATT and CDR2 is SNEGSKA in the germline V gene (reference sequence). The CDR3 coding sequence is TGCAGTGCTAGGGTGATCGGGGGTGAGCAGTTCTTC. It translates to CSARVIGGEQFF.

This clonotype was detected ten times or more. The rearrangement links TRBV6-6 to TRBJ1-6; D possibly corresponds to TRBD1 (5 bases). The CDR3 is made up of 17 amino acids. Trimming removed 1 base from V and 7 bases from J, with 17 bases in between. Germline V CDR1 and CDR2: MNHNY, SVGAGI (reference sequence). The CDR3 is CASSYLQGLTPNSPLHF. The CDR3 coding sequence is TGTGCCAGCAGTTACTTGCAGGGATTAACACCCAATTCACCCCTCCACTTT.

Ten or more counts support this clonotype. The chain recombines TRBV10-1 with TRBJ2-7; D remains unclear. Germline CDR1 WNHNN, CDR2 SYGVQD (reference sequence). Trimming shortened V by 4 bases and J by 2 bases, and 12 bases separated the two germline ends. CDR3 size: 14 residues. The CDR3, as DNA: TGCGCCAGCAGTGCGGTCACCTCTACCTACGAGCAGTACTTC. It codes for CASSAVTSTYEQYF.

This clonotype was counted ten times or more. CDR3 sequence reads: CSARALLAGSSNEQFF. The CDR3 DNA sequence: TGCAGTGCTAGAGCCCTACTAGCGGGCTCATCCAATGAGCAGTTCTTC. This chain uses TRBV20-1 with TRBJ2-1; TRBD2 matches at 9 bases. Losses at the gene ends were 1 base for V and 6 bases for J; bases not matched to a gene: 10. The CDR3 consists of 16 residues. The germline CDR1 and CDR2 sequences are DFQATT and SNEGSKA (reference sequence).

At least ten counts were recorded for this clonotype. This chain joins TRBV27 and TRBJ2-1, with 7 bases that match TRBD2. The CDR3 is 16 residues long. Trimming cost V 3 bases and J 6 bases; bases outside gene matches: 11. Germline V gene sequence: CDR1 MNHEY, CDR2 SMNVEV (reference sequence). In DNA, the CDR3 is TGTGCCAGCAGTTTTGGGGGGGGAGGTGGCCGCAATGAGCAGTTCTTC. It specifies CASSFGGGGGRNEQFF.

This clonotype was seen repeatedly, ten times or more. V is TRBV7-9 and J is TRBJ1-6, with 7 nucleotides matching TRBD1. This CDR3 has 14 residues. CDR1 and CDR2 (germline): SEHNR, FQNEAQ (reference sequence). V dropped 2 bases and J dropped 13; count of bases not matched to a gene: 8. The CDR3: CASSLRGQSVPLHF. In DNA form, the CDR3 reads TGTGCCAGCAGCTTAAGGGGACAGTCGGTCCCCCTCCACTTT. The full variable domain, its missing parts supplied by reference TRBV7-9 and TRBJ1-6, is DTGVSQNPRHKITKRGQNVTFRCDPISEHNRLYWYRQTLGQGPEFLTYFQNEAQLEKSRLLSDRFSAERPKGSFSTLEIQRTEQGDSAMYLCASSLRGQSVPLHFGNGTRLTVT.

This clonotype was detected ten times or more. This chain connects TRBV20-1 to TRBJ2-4; TRBD1 or TRBD2 may be the D gene (5 bases each). There are 17 residues in the CDR3. V lost 2 bases to trimming and J lost 0 bases, with 17 bases between them. Germline V gene sequence: CDR1 DFQATT, CDR2 SNEGSKA (reference sequence). The DNA of the CDR3 is TGCAGTGCTAGAAAATTGGGGACCGGACTAGCCAAAAACATTCAGTACTTC. It is translated as CSARKLGTGLAKNIQYF.

This clonotype was detected ten times or more. V and J are TRBV6-5 and TRBJ2-7, with a possible D match to TRBD2 (6 bases). CDR3 length: 16 residues. Germline V gene lookup returns CDR1 MNHEY and CDR2 SVGAGI. The germline V and J ends were trimmed by 5 bases and 1 base, with 18 bases remaining between them. The DNA of the CDR3 is TGTGCCAGCAGTACGCGGAGGGGCGCGGGTTCCTACGAGCAGTACTTC. This translates into CASSTRRGAGSYEQYF.

This clonotype was observed many times. This chain links TRBV12-3 or TRBV12-4 with TRBJ2-7, with TRBD2 identical over 14 bases. The junction had 6 bases not matched to a gene; V was cut back by 6 bases and J by 2 bases. This CDR3 region has 16 residues. The DNA for the CDR3 is TGTGCCAGCAGCACCGGGACTAGCGGGAGCCCCTACGAGCAGTACTTC. Its translation: CASSTGTSGSPYEQYF.

This clonotype showed up many times. This could be a read error, since a much larger clone is one nucleotide away. V is TRBV3-1 and J is TRBJ1-6; weak D call: TRBD1 (5 bases). The CDR3 is 16 amino acids. The V gene's germline CDR1 is LGHDT and CDR2 YNNKEL (reference sequence). The CDR3 DNA is TGTGCCAGCAGCCCCAGGACACGCTCCTATAATTCACCCCTCAACTTT. Protein: CASSPRTRSYNSPLNF.

This clonotype was observed at least ten times. The chain couples TRBV29-1 to TRBJ2-2; 11 bases align to TRBD1. V lost 3 bases and J lost 3; bases outside the gene matches: 0. Germline lookup yields CDR1 SQVTM and CDR2 ANQGSEA. This CDR3 comprises 14 residues. CDR3 sequence (DNA): TGCAGCGTTGAGGGACAGGGGGACACCGGGGAGCTGTTTTTT. Its protein is CSVEGQGDTGELFF.

This clonotype was found many times. V usage is TRBV7-2 and J usage is TRBJ2-7; D is possibly TRBD1 (5 bases). V was trimmed by 2 bases and J by 1 base, leaving 9 bases between them. This CDR3 is built from 14 residues. CDR1 and CDR2 (germline): SGHTA, FQGNSA. CDR3 loop: CASSLYGQSYEQYF. In DNA, the CDR3 is TGTGCCAGCAGCTTATACGGACAATCCTACGAGCAGTACTTC.

This clonotype showed up many times. This chain links TRBV20-1 with TRBJ2-1, with 8 bases lining up with TRBD1. The CDR3 is made up of 14 amino acids. V lost 6 bases, J lost 5 bases, and 9 bases stayed unmatched. Looked up from germline, CDR1 is DFQATT and CDR2 is SNEGSKA (reference sequence). The CDR3 DNA sequence: TGCAGTGCCCAGAGACAGGGGTCCAACAATGAGCAGTTCTTC. This gives the protein CSAQRQGSNNEQFF.